This passage covers 27 T cell receptor beta chains from one sample sequenced in a study of shared clonotypes between healthy human individuals. Libraries were prepared by immunoSEQ multiplex PCR; TCRdb keeps only in-frame clonotypes and omits some of them. The data hold around 1.4 million clones, with approximately 98.5% observed a single time. Material for sequencing was naive CD4+ T cells sorted from blood. Subset here: CD45RA+ positively selected. The source is a man aged 30 to 39 in good health.

The chain uses TRBV7-2 and TRBJ2-7; tentative D call: TRBD2 (5 bases). CDR3 length: 16 amino acids. Germline loops: CDR1 SGHTA, CDR2 FQGNSA. V lost 2 bases to trimming and J lost 0 bases, with 14 bases between them. DNA for the CDR3: TGTGCCAGCAGCTTATCCCGGCTAGCTCCCTCCTACGAGCAGTACTTC. Its protein is CASSLSRLAPSYEQYF.

The genes are TRBV10-2 and TRBJ1-1; the D is unclear. V lost 8 bases and J lost 3, with 16 bases in between. The CDR3 has 14 amino acids. In germline, CDR1 is WSHSY, CDR2 SAAADI. For the CDR3, the DNA is TGCGCCAGCCGCTTTGGGAGTTGGGACACTGAAGCTTTCTTT. Its translation is CASRFGSWDTEAFF.

The rearrangement uses TRBV10-2 and TRBJ2-3; D is perhaps TRBD2 (6 bases). This CDR3 is 15 amino acids long. Trimming took 4 bases from V and 4 from J, leaving 15 bases between them. The germline gives CDR1 WSHSY, CDR2 SAAADI. The CDR3 loop reads CASSAGGGISDTQYF. DNA of the CDR3: TGCGCCAGCAGTGCCGGTGGCGGGATATCAGATACGCAGTATTTT.

The chain combines TRBV4-1 with TRBJ1-4; D may be TRBD1 (6 bases). The germline V gene has CDR1 MGHRA and CDR2 YSYEKL. CDR3 length: 16 residues. Trimming removed 1 base from V and 4 bases from J, with 13 bases in between. CDR3 loop: CASSQGTARGNEKLFF. The CDR3 DNA reads as TGCGCCAGCAGCCAAGGGACAGCCAGGGGTAATGAAAAACTGTTTTTT.

The chain links TRBV29-1 to TRBJ2-2; maybe TRBD2 (6 bases). With 3 bases removed from V and 5 bases from J, the gap between germline ends came to 16 bases. The CDR3 runs to 15 residues. Germline CDR1 is SQVTM and CDR2 is ANQGSEA. CDR3 region: CSVESGERRTGELFF. The CDR3 DNA follows: TGCAGCGTTGAGTCGGGGGAAAGAAGGACCGGGGAGCTGTTTTTT.

The V call is TRBV10-3, the J call TRBJ2-2; no reliable D call. The germline CDR1 and CDR2 sequences are ENHRY and SYGVKD. This CDR3 has 14 amino acids. Trimming left V 11 bases short and J 1 base short, with 14 bases between. The CDR3 spells CASLGVGNTGELFF. DNA for the CDR3: TGTGCCTCCCTTGGGGTTGGGAACACCGGGGAGCTGTTTTTT.

On this clone: Germline and junction disagree at one end, which may indicate a read error. V usage is TRBV7-7 and J usage is TRBJ2-2; no definite D call. CDR1 is SSHAT and CDR2 is FNYEAQ in the germline V gene (reference sequence). The CDR3 is 15 amino acids. CDR3: CASSFGGETGGELFF. In DNA form, the CDR3 reads TGTGCTAGCAGCTTTGGCGGAGAGACCGGCGGGGAGCTGTTTTTT.

The chain joins TRBV7-3 to TRBJ1-2; D not certain. With 1 base removed from V and 4 bases from J, the gap between germline ends came to 19 bases. Germline-derived CDR1 and CDR2 are SGHTA and FQGTGA. This CDR3 spans 17 amino acids. The CDR3: CASSLKGGTIMAYGYTF. CDR3 DNA sequence: TGTGCCAGCAGCTTAAAGGGAGGAACTATAATGGCCTATGGCTACACCTTC.

V and J are TRBV28 and TRBJ2-1; D gene unclear. Germline CDR1 and CDR2: MDHEN and SYDVKM. Trimming pared 2 bases from V and 10 bases from J, leaving 15 bases between. The CDR3 spans 14 residues. The CDR3 spells CASSLSSGPWEQFF. CDR3 bases: TGTGCCAGCAGTTTAAGTTCGGGCCCGTGGGAGCAGTTCTTC.

This chain connects TRBV27 to TRBJ2-2; D might be TRBD2 (6 bases). This CDR3 comprises 16 residues. CDR1 and CDR2 (germline): MNHEY, SMNVEV (reference sequence). V was clipped by 5 bases and J by 6 bases, with 19 bases between them. Here the CDR3 DNA reads TGTGCCAGCAGTCCCCTCCCGGGACTGATGGCCGGGGAGCTGTTTTTT. Protein: CASSPLPGLMAGELFF.

The chain recombines TRBV25-1 with TRBJ2-7; D gene ambiguous. The CDR3 is 12 residues long. The germline CDR1 and CDR2 sequences are MGHDK and SYGVNS. Trimming left V 0 bases short and J 4 bases short, with 4 bases between. The DNA of the CDR3 is TGTGCCAGCAGTGAATATCTGTACGAGCAGTACTTC. This translates into CASSEYLYEQYF.

A note on this clone: Different DNA sequences within this sample yield the same CDR3. The rearrangement uses TRBV5-1 and TRBJ1-2; weak D call: TRBD1 (5 bases). The CDR3 loop spans 14 amino acids. Trimming left V 0 bases short and J 8 bases short, with 14 bases between. CDR1 and CDR2 from the germline V gene are SGHRS and YFSETQ. CDR3 loop: CASSLEGQGRGYTF. CDR3 DNA: TGCGCCAGCAGCTTGGAGGGGCAGGGTAGGGGCTACACCTTC.

V usage is TRBV27 and J usage is TRBJ2-7; 7 nucleotides agree with TRBD1. Trimming cost V 8 bases and J 2 bases; bases outside gene matches: 9. This CDR3 has 14 amino acids. Germline lookup yields CDR1 MNHEY and CDR2 SMNVEV (reference sequence). The CDR3 DNA reads as TGTGCCAGCCGCCGGGCCGGACAGGCCTACGAGCAGTACTTC. The encoded protein is CASRRAGQAYEQYF.

The gene calls are TRBV5-1 and TRBJ2-5, with TRBD2 matching over 7 bases. Germline loops: CDR1 SGHRS, CDR2 YFSETQ. The trim removed 2 bases at V and 3 bases at J, leaving 7 bases unmatched. CDR3 length: 15 residues. The CDR3 loop reads CASSFNAGVEETQYF. Here the CDR3 DNA reads TGCGCCAGCAGCTTCAACGCGGGAGTAGAAGAGACCCAGTACTTC.

This chain uses TRBV11-2 with TRBJ1-3, with D possibly matching TRBD1 (5 bases). The CDR3 length is 14 residues. CDR1 and CDR2 (germline): SGHAT, FQNNGV. The ends were cut back, 5 bases at V and 8 bases at J, with 16 bases in the middle. CDR3 protein: CASSRGPERYTIYF. CDR3 nucleotide sequence: TGTGCCAGCAGCCGGGGACCGGAGAGGTACACCATATATTTT.

The CDR3 bases are TGTGCCAGCAGCTTAGCCACTAGCGGGAGTAGGACCGGGGAGCTGTTTTTT. It specifies CASSLATSGSRTGELFF. This sequence joins TRBV11-1 and TRBJ2-2, with TRBD2 matching over 11 bases. Germline CDR1 is SGHAT and CDR2 is FQDESV (reference sequence). Unmatched junction bases numbered 5, after V lost 0 bases and J lost 5 bases. The CDR3 totals 17 residues.

V gene TRBV7-9 combines with J gene TRBJ2-5; the D is unclear. The CDR3 has 11 amino acids. The V gene's germline CDR1 is SEHNR and CDR2 FQNEAQ (reference sequence). With 6 bases removed from V and 2 bases from J, the gap between germline ends came to 4 bases. CDR3 DNA sequence: TGTGCCAGCAGGGCACAAGAGACCCAGTACTTC. Its protein is CASRAQETQYF.

The CDR3 DNA reads as TGTGCCAGTAGTATTGTCTACAGGGCGGGAGACACAGATACGCAGTATTTT. Translating it yields CASSIVYRAGDTDTQYF. J is TRBJ2-3 and V is TRBV19; tentatively, D is TRBD2 (7 bases). This CDR3 comprises 17 residues. Germline V gene data show CDR1 as LNHDA and CDR2 as SQIVND (reference sequence). Trimming removed 3 bases at V and 2 bases at J, with 18 bases between.

Notes on this clone: Other nucleotide sequences from this sample produce the same CDR3. V is TRBV5-1 and J is TRBJ1-1, with D perhaps TRBD1 (5 bases). Trimming took off 0 bases at V and 1 base at J, with 7 bases between the two ends. Germline CDR1 is SGHRS and CDR2 is YFSETQ. CDR3 length equals 14 residues. DNA of the CDR3: TGCGCCAGCAGCTTGGTGGGGGAGAACACTGAAGCTTTCTTT. Translating it yields CASSLVGENTEAFF.

The chain carries TRBV18 and TRBJ2-5; no reliable D call. Germline CDR1 is KGHSH and CDR2 is LQKENI. Trimming took off 2 bases at V and 5 bases at J, with 15 bases between the two ends. CDR3 size: 15 residues. CDR3 sequence: CASSPGQPTGETQYF. DNA of the CDR3: TGTGCCAGCTCACCAGGCCAGCCAACCGGGGAGACCCAGTACTTC.

The chain employs TRBV15 and TRBJ2-1; no clear D gene. Germline values: CDR1 LNHNV, CDR2 YYDKDF (reference sequence). V lost 0 bases and J lost 6, with 12 bases in between. CDR3 length: 15 residues. The DNA for the CDR3 is TGTGCCACCAGCAGAGAGGGAAAGGGTCGCAATGAGCAGTTCTTC. This codes for CATSREGKGRNEQFF.

This chain joins TRBV11-2 and TRBJ2-7; 10 bases line up with TRBD2. The CDR3 is made up of 18 amino acids. V lost 1 base to trimming and J lost 2 bases; unmatched junction nucleotides: 11. The germline gives CDR1 SGHAT, CDR2 FQNNGV. The CDR3: CASSLADSGRRTAYEQYF. The CDR3 DNA follows: TGTGCCAGCAGCTTAGCGGATAGCGGGAGGAGGACCGCCTACGAGCAGTACTTC.

The chain recombines TRBV6-5 with TRBJ2-1; 8 positions agree with TRBD2. The CDR3 covers 15 residues. V lost 0 bases, J lost 10 bases, and 8 bases stayed unmatched. CDR1 is MNHEY, CDR2 SVGAGI, per germline. The CDR3 DNA reads as TGTGCCAGCAGTTACTCCTATAGCGGGATCAGCGAGCAGTTCTTC. Its protein product is CASSYSYSGISEQFF.

The V call is TRBV28, the J call TRBJ1-5, with TRBD1 matching over 8 bases. In germline, CDR1 is MDHEN, CDR2 SYDVKM. V lost 5 bases to trimming and J lost 8 bases; unmatched junction nucleotides: 14. The length of the CDR3 is 16 residues. The CDR3 loop reads CASSPRQGIDQEPQHF. CDR3 in DNA: TGTGCCAGCAGTCCACGACAGGGGATCGATCAGGAGCCCCAGCATTTT.

The V call is TRBV7-2, the J call TRBJ2-7; a weak D match, TRBD2 (6 bases). The CDR3 sequence is 15 residues long. Per germline, CDR1 SGHTA and CDR2 FQGNSA. The V gene lost 4 bases and the J gene lost 2 bases, with 15 bases spanning the gap. The CDR3 is CASSWDPGETYEQYF. CDR3 bases: TGTGCCAGCAGCTGGGACCCGGGGGAGACCTACGAGCAGTACTTC.

The chain combines TRBV9 with TRBJ2-1; TRBD1 matches at 8 bases. Germline V gene data show CDR1 as SGDLS and CDR2 as YYNGEE. J was trimmed by 4 bases and V by 3 bases; bases with no gene match: 6. The CDR3 runs to 15 residues. The CDR3 bases are TGTGCCAGCAGCGCCAGGGGGCTATTATACAATGAGCAGTTCTTC. It yields the protein CASSARGLLYNEQFF.

The CDR3 coding sequence is TGTGCCAGCAGTGGACTAGCGGGAGGTGCAGGGGAGCTGTTTTTT. It specifies CASSGLAGGAGELFF. The V gene is TRBV2, the J gene TRBJ2-2; 13 bases map to TRBD2. The V segment lost 4 bases and the J segment 8 bases; nucleotides outside the gene matches: 4. The germline CDR1 and CDR2 sequences are SNHLY and FYNNEI. CDR3 size: 15 residues.